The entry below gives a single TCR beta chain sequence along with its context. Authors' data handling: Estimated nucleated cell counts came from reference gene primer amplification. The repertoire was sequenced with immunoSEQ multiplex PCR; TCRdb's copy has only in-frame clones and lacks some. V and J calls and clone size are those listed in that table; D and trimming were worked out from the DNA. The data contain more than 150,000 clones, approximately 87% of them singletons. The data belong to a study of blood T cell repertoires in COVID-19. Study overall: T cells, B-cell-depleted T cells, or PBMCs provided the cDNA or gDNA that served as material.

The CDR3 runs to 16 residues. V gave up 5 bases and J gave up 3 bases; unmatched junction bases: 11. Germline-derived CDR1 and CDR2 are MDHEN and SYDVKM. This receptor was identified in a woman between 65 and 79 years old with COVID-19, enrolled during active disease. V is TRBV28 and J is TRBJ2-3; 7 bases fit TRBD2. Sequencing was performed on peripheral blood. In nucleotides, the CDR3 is TGTGCCAGCAGTACTAACTGGGACGGGGGGACAGATACGCAGTATTTT. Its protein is CASSTNWDGGTDTQYF.